The clone carrying this TCR beta chain appeared many times. Its antigen remains unknown. The sample belongs to a study of T cells in Graves' hyperthyroidism and ophthalmopathy. Turning to the study itself: Sampling of peripheral blood happened at initial diagnosis, prior to any treatment.

The V and J ends lost 5 bases and 4 bases, in that order; junction bases with no gene match: 6. The CDR3 sequence is 14 residues long. Germline CDR1 reads LNHDA; CDR2 reads SQIVND (reference sequence). Inclusion characteristics of ophthalmopathy patients comprised a Clinical Activity Score of at least 3, a NOSPECS grade of at least 4, and duration under 3 months. PBMCs were collected from an approximately 9.5 ml volume of fresh peripheral blood. Findings of the study overall: Blood also showed most of the thyroid clonotypes that were expanded above 0.001.

TCR beta CDR3 regions were amplified from RNA transcripts. Researchers ran a first-round RT-PCR on the TCR CDR3 using the HTBI primer set. TCRdb passed the multiplex PCR reads through MiXCR, listing each CDR3 protein once. This table holds 360,000 or so distinct CDR3 sequences, around 18% found once. The specimen was blood. This rearrangement joins TRBV19 to TRBJ2-7; 9 positions agree with TRBD2. The clonotype was recovered from a woman aged 40 to 50 with Graves' ophthalmopathy. The CDR3 DNA reads as TGTGCCAGTAGTGGGACTAGCAGGGGGTACGAGCAGTACTTC. It is translated as CASSGTSRGYEQYF.